This T cell receptor beta chain derives from a study of identical twins. In this sample, this clonotype turned up a few times. TCRdb passed the 5' RACE reads through MiXCR, listing each CDR3 protein once. The sample carries hundreds of thousands of distinct CDR3 sequences, about 12% recorded once. This CDR3 spans 14 amino acids. Germline values: CDR1 SEHNR, CDR2 FQNEAQ (reference sequence). Trimming shortened V by 3 bases and J by 10 bases, and 18 bases separated the two germline ends. These data also formed part of another study, on yellow fever vaccine responses in identical twins.

Sequenced: PBMCs. The origin of this receptor is a woman younger than 35 in good health. This chain joins TRBV7-9 and TRBJ2-5; D is unresolved. CDR3 protein: CASSFHFRCQVQYF. In DNA form, the CDR3 reads TGTGCCAGCAGCTTCCACTTCCGCTGTCAAGTCCAGTACTTC.